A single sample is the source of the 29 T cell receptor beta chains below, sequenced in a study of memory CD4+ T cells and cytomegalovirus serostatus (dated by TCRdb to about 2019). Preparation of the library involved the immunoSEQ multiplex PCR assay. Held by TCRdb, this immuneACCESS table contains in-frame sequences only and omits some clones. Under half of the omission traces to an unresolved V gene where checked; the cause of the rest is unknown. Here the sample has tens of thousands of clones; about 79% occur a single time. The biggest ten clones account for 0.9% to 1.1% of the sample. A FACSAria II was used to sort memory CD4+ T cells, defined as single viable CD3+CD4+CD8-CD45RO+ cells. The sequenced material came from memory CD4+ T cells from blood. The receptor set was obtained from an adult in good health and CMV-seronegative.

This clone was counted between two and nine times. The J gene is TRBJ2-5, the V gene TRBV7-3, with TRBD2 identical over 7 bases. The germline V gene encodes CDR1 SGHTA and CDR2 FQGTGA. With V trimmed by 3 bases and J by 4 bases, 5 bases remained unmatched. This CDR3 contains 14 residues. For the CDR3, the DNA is TGTGCCAGCAGCTTGGGGGGGGTCGGAGAGACCCAGTACTTC. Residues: CASSLGGVGETQYF.

CDR3 nucleotide sequence: TGTGCCAGCCTTAAACGGGACAGGGGGCACGAGCAGTACTTC. Amino acids: CASLKRDRGHEQYF. The chain carries TRBV6-6 and TRBJ2-7; 12 bases agree with TRBD1. V trimming: 8 bases; J trimming: 5 bases; junction bases outside the gene matches: 7. Per the germline V gene, CDR1 is MNHNY and CDR2 is SVGAGI (reference sequence). The CDR3 is 14 amino acids.

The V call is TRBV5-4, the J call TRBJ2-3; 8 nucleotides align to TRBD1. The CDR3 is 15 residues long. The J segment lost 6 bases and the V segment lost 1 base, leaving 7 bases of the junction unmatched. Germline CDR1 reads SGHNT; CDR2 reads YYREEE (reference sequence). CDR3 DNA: TGTGCCAGCAGCTTGTTCCAGGGGGCCCTGGATACGCAGTATTTT. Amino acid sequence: CASSLFQGALDTQYF. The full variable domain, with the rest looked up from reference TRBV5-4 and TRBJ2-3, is ETGVTQSPTHLIKTRGQQVTLRCSSQSGHNTVSWYQQALGQGPQFIFQYYREEENGRGNFPPRFSGLQFPNYSSELNVNALELDDSALYLCASSLFQGALDTQYFGPGTRLTVL.

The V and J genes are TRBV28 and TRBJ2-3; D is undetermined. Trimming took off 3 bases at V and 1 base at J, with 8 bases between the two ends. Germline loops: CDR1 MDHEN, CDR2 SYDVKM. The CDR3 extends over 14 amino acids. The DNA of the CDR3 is TGTGCCAGCAGTTTTCGGGCAGGCACAGATACGCAGTATTTT. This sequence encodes CASSFRAGTDTQYF.

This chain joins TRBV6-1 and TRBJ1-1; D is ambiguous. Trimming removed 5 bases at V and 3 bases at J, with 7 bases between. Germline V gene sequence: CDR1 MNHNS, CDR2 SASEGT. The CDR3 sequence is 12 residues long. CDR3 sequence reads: CASSPEYTEAFF. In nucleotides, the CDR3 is TGTGCCAGCAGTCCTGAATACACTGAAGCTTTCTTT.

The CDR3 loop is CASSGSGANVLTF. The CDR3 DNA sequence: TGTGCCAGCTCTGGCTCTGGGGCCAACGTCCTGACTTTC. The V call is TRBV7-3, the J call TRBJ2-6; no clear D gene. The CDR3 runs 13 residues. Germline CDR1 is SGHTA and CDR2 is FQGTGA. With 8 bases removed from V and 0 bases from J, the gap between germline ends came to 5 bases. Combining the CDR3 with reference TRBV7-3 and TRBJ2-6 gives the whole variable domain GAGVSQTPSNKVTEKGKYVELRCDPISGHTALYWYRQSLGQGPEFLIYFQGTGAADDSGLPNDRFFAVRPEGSVSTLKIQRTERGDSAVYLCASSGSGANVLTFGAGSRLTVL.

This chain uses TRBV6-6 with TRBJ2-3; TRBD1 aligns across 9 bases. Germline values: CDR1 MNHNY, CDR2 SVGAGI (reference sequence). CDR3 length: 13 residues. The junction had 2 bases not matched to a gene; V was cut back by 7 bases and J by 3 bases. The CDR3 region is CASNGQGTDTQYF. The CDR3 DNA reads TGTGCCAGCAATGGACAGGGGACAGATACGCAGTATTTT.

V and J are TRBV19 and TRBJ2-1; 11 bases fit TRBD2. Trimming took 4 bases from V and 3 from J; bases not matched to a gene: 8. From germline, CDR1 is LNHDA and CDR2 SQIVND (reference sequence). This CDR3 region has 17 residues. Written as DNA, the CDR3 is TGTGCCAGTAGTAGCGGCGGGACTAGCGGAGTCTACAATGAGCAGTTCTTC. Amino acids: CASSSGGTSGVYNEQFF.

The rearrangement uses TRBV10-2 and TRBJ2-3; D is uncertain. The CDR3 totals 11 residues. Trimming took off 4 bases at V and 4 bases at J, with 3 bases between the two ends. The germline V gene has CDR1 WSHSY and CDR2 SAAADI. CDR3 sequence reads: CASSAADTQYF. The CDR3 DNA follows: TGCGCCAGCAGTGCGGCAGATACGCAGTATTTT.

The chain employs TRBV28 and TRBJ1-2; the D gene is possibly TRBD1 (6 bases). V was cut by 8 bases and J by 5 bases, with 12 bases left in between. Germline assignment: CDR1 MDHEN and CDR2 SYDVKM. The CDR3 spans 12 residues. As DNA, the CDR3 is TGTGCCAGCTCCCGGAGGGGGTATGGCTACACCTTC. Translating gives CASSRRGYGYTF.

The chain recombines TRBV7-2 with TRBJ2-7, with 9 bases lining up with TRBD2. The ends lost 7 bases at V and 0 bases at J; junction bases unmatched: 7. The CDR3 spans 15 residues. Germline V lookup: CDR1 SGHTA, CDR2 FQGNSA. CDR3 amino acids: CASTTFSGGSYEQYF. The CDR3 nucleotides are TGTGCCAGCACCACATTTAGCGGGGGCTCCTACGAGCAGTACTTC.

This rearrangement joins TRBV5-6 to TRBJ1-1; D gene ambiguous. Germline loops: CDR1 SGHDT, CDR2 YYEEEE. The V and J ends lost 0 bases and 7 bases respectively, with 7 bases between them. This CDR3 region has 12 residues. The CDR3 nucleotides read TGTGCCAGCAGCTTGGAGGGAGATGAAGCTTTCTTT. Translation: CASSLEGDEAFF.

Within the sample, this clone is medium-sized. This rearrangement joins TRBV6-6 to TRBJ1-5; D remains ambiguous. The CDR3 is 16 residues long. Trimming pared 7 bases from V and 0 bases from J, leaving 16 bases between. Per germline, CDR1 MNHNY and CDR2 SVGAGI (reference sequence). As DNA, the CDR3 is TGTGCCAGCACCACGACGGTAGCAGGTAGCAATCAGCCCCAGCATTTT. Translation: CASTTTVAGSNQPQHF.

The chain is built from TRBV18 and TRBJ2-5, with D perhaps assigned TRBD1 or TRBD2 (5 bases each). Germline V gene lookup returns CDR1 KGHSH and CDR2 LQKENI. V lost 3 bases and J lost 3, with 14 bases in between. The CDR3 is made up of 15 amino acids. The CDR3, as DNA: TGTGCCAGCTCACCGTCCGCCCAGGGAGAAGAGACCCAGTACTTC. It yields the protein CASSPSAQGEETQYF.

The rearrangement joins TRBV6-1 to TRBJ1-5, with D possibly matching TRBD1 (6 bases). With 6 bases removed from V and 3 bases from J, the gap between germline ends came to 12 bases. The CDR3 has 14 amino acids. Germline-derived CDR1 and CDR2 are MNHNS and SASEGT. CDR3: CASRKQGDNQPQHF. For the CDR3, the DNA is TGTGCCAGCAGGAAACAGGGAGACAATCAGCCCCAGCATTTT.

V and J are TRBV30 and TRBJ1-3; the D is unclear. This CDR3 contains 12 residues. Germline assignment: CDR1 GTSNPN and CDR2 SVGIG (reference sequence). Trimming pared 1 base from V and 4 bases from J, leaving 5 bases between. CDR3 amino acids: CAWSDSGNTIYF. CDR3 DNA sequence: TGTGCCTGGAGTGATAGCGGAAACACCATATATTTT. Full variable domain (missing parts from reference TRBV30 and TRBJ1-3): SQTIHQWPATLVQPVGSPLSLECTVEGTSNPNLYWYRQAAGRGLQLLFYSVGIGQISSEVPQNLSASRPQDRQFILSSKKLLLSDSGFYLCAWSDSGNTIYFGEGSWLTVV.

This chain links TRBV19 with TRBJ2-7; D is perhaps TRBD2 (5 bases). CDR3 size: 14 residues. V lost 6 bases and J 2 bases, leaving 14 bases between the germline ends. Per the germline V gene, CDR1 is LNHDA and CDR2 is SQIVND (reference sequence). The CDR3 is CASRNREPTYEQYF. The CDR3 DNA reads TGTGCCAGTAGAAACCGGGAACCCACCTACGAGCAGTACTTC.

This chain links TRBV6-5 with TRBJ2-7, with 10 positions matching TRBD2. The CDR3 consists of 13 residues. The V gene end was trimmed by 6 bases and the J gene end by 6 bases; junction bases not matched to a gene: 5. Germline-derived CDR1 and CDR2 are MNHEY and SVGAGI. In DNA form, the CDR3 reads TGTGCCAGCAGCCCCAGCGGGAGGGTCGAGCAGTACTTC. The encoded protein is CASSPSGRVEQYF.

The CDR3 loop reads CASSLAKDGSLEKLFF. DNA of the CDR3: TGTGCCAGCAGCCTTGCGAAGGACGGGTCCCTTGAAAAACTGTTTTTT. The chain joins TRBV13 to TRBJ1-4; D not certain. The CDR3 covers 16 residues. The germline CDR1 and CDR2 sequences are PRHDT and FYEKMQ (reference sequence). V was trimmed by 5 bases and J by 7 bases, leaving 20 bases between them.

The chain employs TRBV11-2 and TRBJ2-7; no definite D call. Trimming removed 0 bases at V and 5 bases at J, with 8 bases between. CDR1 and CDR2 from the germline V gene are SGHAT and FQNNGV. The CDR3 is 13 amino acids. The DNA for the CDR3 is TGTGCCAGCAGCTTAGATTTAGGTGACGAGCAGTACTTC. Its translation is CASSLDLGDEQYF.

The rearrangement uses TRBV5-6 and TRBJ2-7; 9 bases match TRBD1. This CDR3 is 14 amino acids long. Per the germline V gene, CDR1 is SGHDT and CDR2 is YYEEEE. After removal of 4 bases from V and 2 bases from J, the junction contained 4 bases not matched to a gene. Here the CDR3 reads CASSMDRGTYEQYF. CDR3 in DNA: TGTGCCAGCAGCATGGACAGGGGAACCTACGAGCAGTACTTC.

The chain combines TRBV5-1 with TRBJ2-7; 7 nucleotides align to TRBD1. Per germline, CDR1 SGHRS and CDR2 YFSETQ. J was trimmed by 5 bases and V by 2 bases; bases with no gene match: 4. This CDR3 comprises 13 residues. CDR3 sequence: CASSFRGFDEQYF. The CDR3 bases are TGCGCCAGCAGCTTCAGGGGGTTCGACGAGCAGTACTTC.

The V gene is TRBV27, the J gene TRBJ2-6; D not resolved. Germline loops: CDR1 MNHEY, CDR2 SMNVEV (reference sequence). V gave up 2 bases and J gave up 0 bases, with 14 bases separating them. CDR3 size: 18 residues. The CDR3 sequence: CASSLSSNNPSGANVLTF. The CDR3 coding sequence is TGTGCCAGCAGTTTAAGCAGCAATAACCCCTCTGGGGCCAACGTCCTGACTTTC. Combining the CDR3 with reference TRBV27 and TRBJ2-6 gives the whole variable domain EAQVTQNPRYLITVTGKKLTVTCSQNMNHEYMSWYRQDPGLGLRQIYYSMNVEVTDKGDVPEGYKVSRKEKRNFPLILESPSPNQTSLYFCASSLSSNNPSGANVLTFGAGSRLTVL.

The CDR3 region has the DNA TGTGCCAGCTCACTCCCGGGACGGTCCTACGAGCAGTACTTC. Its protein is CASSLPGRSYEQYF. This chain links TRBV18 with TRBJ2-7; the D gene could be TRBD1 or TRBD2 (5 bases each). CDR1 is KGHSH, CDR2 LQKENI, per germline. This CDR3 is built from 14 residues. V lost 4 bases and J 1 base, leaving 11 bases between the germline ends.

The CDR3 is CASSLADPGATNEKLFF. CDR3 in DNA: TGTGCCAGCAGCTTGGCCGATCCAGGGGCAACTAATGAAAAACTGTTTTTT. The chain recombines TRBV5-6 with TRBJ1-4; tentative D call: TRBD1 (6 bases). From germline, CDR1 is SGHDT and CDR2 YYEEEE. Trimming took off 0 bases at V and 0 bases at J, with 12 bases between the two ends. The CDR3 has 17 amino acids.

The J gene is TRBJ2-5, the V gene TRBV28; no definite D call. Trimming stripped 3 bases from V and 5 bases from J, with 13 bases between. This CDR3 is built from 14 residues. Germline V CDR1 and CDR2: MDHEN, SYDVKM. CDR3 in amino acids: CASSLVSERETQYF. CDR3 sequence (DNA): TGTGCCAGCAGTTTGGTTTCCGAGAGGGAGACCCAGTACTTC.

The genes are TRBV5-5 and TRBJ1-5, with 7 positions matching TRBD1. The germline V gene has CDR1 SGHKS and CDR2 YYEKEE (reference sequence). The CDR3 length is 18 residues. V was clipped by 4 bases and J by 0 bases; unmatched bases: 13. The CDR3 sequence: CASSPDREGGNSNQPQHF. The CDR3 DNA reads TGTGCCAGCAGCCCCGACAGGGAAGGGGGTAATAGCAATCAGCCCCAGCATTTT.

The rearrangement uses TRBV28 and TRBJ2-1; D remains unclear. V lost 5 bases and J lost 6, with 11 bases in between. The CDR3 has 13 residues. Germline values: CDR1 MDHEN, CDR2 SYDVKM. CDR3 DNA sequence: TGTGCCAGCAGTCAAGGACCCGCCAATGAGCAGTTCTTC. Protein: CASSQGPANEQFF.

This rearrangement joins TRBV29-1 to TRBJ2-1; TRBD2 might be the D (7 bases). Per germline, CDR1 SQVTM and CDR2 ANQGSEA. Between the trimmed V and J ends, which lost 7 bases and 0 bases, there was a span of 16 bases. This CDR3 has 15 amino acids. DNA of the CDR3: TGCAGCGCCCGGGGAGGGGGGAACTCCTACAATGAGCAGTTCTTC. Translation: CSARGGGNSYNEQFF.